What follows are 26 T cell receptor beta chains derived from one specimen sequenced in a study of technical replicates of blood from a few donors. Using immunoSEQ multiplex PCR, the repertoire was profiled, and TCRdb retains in-frame clones only, with some absent. The sample records roughly 71,000 clones, around nine tenths being singletons. The sample consisted of T cells isolated from PBMCs. These receptors all come from a human donor in good health.

V and J are TRBV2 and TRBJ1-1; D is possibly TRBD1 (5 bases). The length of the CDR3 is 14 residues. In germline, CDR1 is SNHLY, CDR2 FYNNEI. V lost 5 bases to trimming and J lost 3 bases, with 13 bases between them. The CDR3 DNA follows: TGTGCCAGCAGTTCCAGGGAGGCGTACACTGAAGCTTTCTTT. Translation: CASSSREAYTEAFF.

The CDR3, as DNA: TGTGCCAGTAGTGTCCAAGCCAACTACGAGCAGTACTTC. Translating gives CASSVQANYEQYF. This chain joins TRBV19 and TRBJ2-7; D gene uncertain. The CDR3 runs to 13 residues. V gave up 5 bases and J gave up 3 bases, with 11 bases separating them. Germline V gene data show CDR1 as LNHDA and CDR2 as SQIVND (reference sequence).

The CDR3 sequence: CASSRSTNEKLFF. The CDR3 nucleotides read TGCGCCAGCAGCCGGAGCACTAATGAAAAACTGTTTTTT. V gene TRBV4-1 combines with J gene TRBJ1-4; D is undetermined. The germline gives CDR1 MGHRA, CDR2 YSYEKL. The ends were cut back, 4 bases at V and 2 bases at J, with 5 bases in the middle. The CDR3 spans 13 residues.

Remarks on this clone: One end of the junction fails to match germline, which may point to a read error. The rearrangement uses TRBV23-1 and TRBJ2-7; a weak D match, TRBD1 (6 bases). TRBV23-1 is filed as an ORF, its function uncertain. The length of the CDR3 is 9 residues. The CDR3, as DNA: TGCGCCAGCAGCAGGGGAGATTTCTTC. Translating gives CASSRGDFF.

This chain joins TRBV4-1 and TRBJ2-7; D not resolved. CDR1 and CDR2 (germline): MGHRA, YSYEKL. The V gene lost 0 bases and the J gene lost 2 bases, with 11 bases spanning the gap. The CDR3 loop spans 15 amino acids. CDR3 coding DNA: TGCGCCAGCAGCCAAGATCCAGCTAGTACCTACGAGCAGTACTTC. Translated, it gives CASSQDPASTYEQYF.

The V and J genes are TRBV5-1 and TRBJ1-1, with 11 bases identical to TRBD1. The CDR3 spans 17 residues. Germline trimming cut 4 bases from V and 2 bases from J; bases unmatched to any gene: 10. Germline V gives CDR1 SGHRS, CDR2 YFSETQ. CDR3 in DNA: TGCGCCAGCAGCATTCGTGGGACAGGGGGTATCAACACTGAAGCTTTCTTT. This encodes CASSIRGTGGINTEAFF.

The chain joins TRBV4-3 to TRBJ2-5; TRBD2 is a possible D gene (6 bases). Trimming pared 0 bases from V and 7 bases from J, leaving 15 bases between. This CDR3 comprises 15 residues. Germline V lookup: CDR1 LGHNA, CDR2 YSLEER. CDR3 nucleotide sequence: TGCGCCAGCAGCCAAGATCTCGGGGGAAGCGGGACCCAGTACTTC. Protein sequence: CASSQDLGGSGTQYF.

This clone came up once. V usage is TRBV5-1 and J usage is TRBJ2-1; D unclear. The V end was cut by 2 bases, the J end by 3 bases, with 6 bases between. The CDR3 runs to 13 residues. In germline, CDR1 is SGHRS, CDR2 YFSETQ. The CDR3 loop reads CASSFSGYNEQFF. DNA for the CDR3: TGCGCCAGCAGCTTCTCGGGCTACAATGAGCAGTTCTTC.

This sequence joins TRBV5-4 and TRBJ2-7, with 8 bases aligning to TRBD1. Germline V gene sequence: CDR1 SGHNT, CDR2 YYREEE (reference sequence). Germline trimming cut 2 bases from V and 6 bases from J; bases unmatched to any gene: 4. The CDR3 sequence is 13 residues long. The CDR3 DNA sequence: TGTGCCAGCAGCTTCGGACAGGGTGGCGAGCAGTACTTC. It is translated as CASSFGQGGEQYF.

The chain links TRBV7-9 to TRBJ2-3; 8 positions agree with TRBD2. J was trimmed by 3 bases and V by 3 bases; bases with no gene match: 5. CDR1 is SEHNR, CDR2 FQNEAQ, per germline (reference sequence). This CDR3 comprises 15 residues. The CDR3 reads CASSFGSSGTDTQYF. In nucleotides, the CDR3 is TGTGCCAGCAGCTTCGGGTCTAGCGGGACAGATACGCAGTATTTT. The full variable domain, in which reference TRBV7-9 and TRBJ2-3 provide the parts outside the CDR3, is DTGVSQNPRHKITKRGQNVTFRCDPISEHNRLYWYRQTLGQGPEFLTYFQNEAQLEKSRLLSDRFSAERPKGSFSTLEIQRTEQGDSAMYLCASSFGSSGTDTQYFGPGTRLTVL.

The chain combines TRBV4-3 with TRBJ2-2; TRBD1 agrees at 10 bases. Germline V gene sequence: CDR1 LGHNA, CDR2 YSLEER. This CDR3 is 15 amino acids long. Germline trimming cut 4 bases from V and 7 bases from J; bases unmatched to any gene: 6. The CDR3 spells CASSPTDRGFGELFF. CDR3 coding DNA: TGCGCCAGCAGCCCTACGGACAGGGGGTTCGGGGAGCTGTTTTTT.

The chain joins TRBV7-6 to TRBJ2-3, with D tentatively TRBD1 (6 bases). Per the germline V gene, CDR1 is SGHVS and CDR2 is FNYEAQ. V was trimmed by 2 bases and J by 4 bases, leaving 19 bases between them. This CDR3 comprises 17 residues. For the CDR3, the DNA is TGTGCCAGCAGCTTAAGATGGGGGCAGGCAACCGCAGATACGCAGTATTTT. Its translation: CASSLRWGQATADTQYF.

The sample holds a few counts of this clone. J is TRBJ1-1 and V is TRBV29-1, with 7 positions matching TRBD1. The junction had 4 bases not matched to a gene; V was cut back by 4 bases and J by 2 bases. The CDR3 runs to 13 residues. Germline CDR1 SQVTM, CDR2 ANQGSEA. The CDR3 region is CSVVGQINTEAFF. The CDR3 nucleotides read TGCAGCGTTGTGGGACAGATAAACACTGAAGCTTTCTTT. The full variable domain, in which reference TRBV29-1 and TRBJ1-1 provide the parts outside the CDR3, is SAVISQKPSRDICQRGTSLTIQCQVDSQVTMMFWYRQQPGQSLTLIATANQGSEATYESGFVIDKFPISRPNLTFSTLTVSNMSPEDSSIYLCSVVGQINTEAFFGQGTRLTVV.

The V call is TRBV30, the J call TRBJ1-2; unclear D gene. Germline V gene data show CDR1 as GTSNPN and CDR2 as SVGIG (reference sequence). The length of the CDR3 is 13 residues. Trimming pared 3 bases from V and 1 base from J, leaving 9 bases between. CDR3 in amino acids: CAWSERVNYGYTF. The CDR3, as DNA: TGTGCCTGGAGCGAACGAGTTAACTATGGCTACACCTTC.

This chain links TRBV18 with TRBJ2-1; perhaps TRBD2 as D (5 bases). Trimming cost V 0 bases and J 4 bases, with 16 bases left between them. Germline lookup yields CDR1 KGHSH and CDR2 LQKENI. The CDR3 loop spans 17 amino acids. The CDR3, as DNA: TGTGCCAGCTCACCACCGAGAGGGAGAGAGGTATACAATGAGCAGTTCTTC. This translates into CASSPPRGREVYNEQFF.

This clone was seen only a few times. The rearrangement links TRBV2 to TRBJ1-1; D gene uncertain. From germline, CDR1 is SNHLY and CDR2 FYNNEI. V shed 3 bases and J shed 3 bases, with 8 bases lying between them. This CDR3 has 13 amino acids. The CDR3 here is CASSEKEYTEAFF. As DNA, the CDR3 is TGTGCCAGCAGTGAGAAGGAGTACACTGAAGCTTTCTTT.

CDR3 loop: CASSKVAREAPHEQFF. The CDR3 bases are TGTGCCAGCAGCAAAGTCGCGCGGGAGGCCCCCCATGAGCAGTTCTTC. The chain is built from TRBV21-1 and TRBJ2-1; the D segment call TRBD2 is taken from the table without a DNA check. TRBV21-1 is flagged as a pseudogene. This CDR3 contains 16 residues.

V is TRBV19 and J is TRBJ1-4; maybe TRBD1 (5 bases). Germline loops: CDR1 LNHDA, CDR2 SQIVND (reference sequence). This CDR3 contains 14 residues. V shed 4 bases and J shed 3 bases, with 9 bases lying between them. The CDR3 protein is CASSRDSANEKLFF. In nucleotides, the CDR3 is TGTGCCAGTAGTAGAGACAGCGCTAATGAAAAACTGTTTTTT.

The V gene is TRBV14, the J gene TRBJ2-7; 9 nucleotides match TRBD2. CDR3 length equals 17 residues. CDR1 SGHDN and CDR2 FVKESK come from the germline V gene. V lost 6 bases, J lost 7 bases, and 19 bases stayed unmatched. The CDR3 region is CASSRKDSGSRLREQYF. CDR3 bases: TGTGCCAGCAGTCGGAAAGATAGCGGGAGCAGGCTAAGGGAGCAGTACTTC.

This chain uses TRBV4-2 with TRBJ1-1; a weak D match, TRBD1 (6 bases). This CDR3 is built from 15 residues. Between the trimmed V and J ends, which lost 1 base and 1 base, there was a span of 10 bases. CDR1 is LGHNA and CDR2 is YNFKEQ in the germline V gene. CDR3 amino acids: CASSQGGTSNTEAFF. The CDR3 DNA reads TGTGCCAGCAGCCAAGGGGGGACATCGAACACTGAAGCTTTCTTT.

V and J are TRBV4-3 and TRBJ1-1, with 9 bases that match TRBD1. Germline CDR1 and CDR2: LGHNA and YSLEER. There are 16 residues in the CDR3. The V gene end was trimmed by 3 bases and the J gene end by 4 bases; junction bases not matched to a gene: 9. This chain's CDR3 is CASSQDTGGLGTEAFF. The CDR3 bases are TGCGCCAGCAGCCAGGATACAGGGGGCTTAGGCACTGAAGCTTTCTTT.

Here the CDR3 DNA reads TGTGCTAGTGGACAGGGGTACGCTGAAGCTTTCTTT. As protein: CASGQGYAEAFF. The chain recombines TRBV12-5 with TRBJ1-1, with 7 bases lining up with TRBD1. The CDR3 has 12 amino acids. V shed 6 bases, J shed 6 bases, and the junction held 4 bases outside the gene matches. CDR1 is LGHNT and CDR2 is FRNRAP in the germline V gene.

The chain couples TRBV11-3 to TRBJ1-5; D not resolved. Germline CDR1 SGHNT, CDR2 YENEEA. V shed 5 bases and J shed 5 bases, with 7 bases lying between them. The CDR3 extends over 12 amino acids. The CDR3 loop is CASSNGDQPQHF. In DNA, the CDR3 is TGTGCCAGCAGCAACGGAGATCAGCCCCAGCATTTT.

The chain links TRBV9 to TRBJ2-7, with 7 nucleotides matching TRBD2. Germline V gene sequence: CDR1 SGDLS, CDR2 YYNGEE. V was pared by 4 bases and J by 2 bases, with 9 bases of the junction left unmatched. The CDR3 extends over 15 amino acids. In nucleotides, the CDR3 is TGTGCCAGCAGCCCCCGCCGCGCGGGAGCCTACGAGCAGTACTTC. Its protein is CASSPRRAGAYEQYF.

This chain joins TRBV7-6 and TRBJ2-5; TRBD1 agrees at 8 bases. CDR3 size: 14 residues. J gave up 5 bases and V 5 bases, and 7 bases lay outside the gene matches. Germline V gene lookup returns CDR1 SGHVS and CDR2 FNYEAQ. CDR3 amino acids: CASSLMTGAETQYF. The CDR3 DNA reads TGTGCCAGCAGCCTAATGACAGGGGCCGAGACCCAGTACTTC.

This clone was seen only a few times. This chain's CDR3 is CASSIRDRGTEAFF. As DNA, the CDR3 is TGTGCCAGTAGTATCCGGGACAGGGGCACTGAAGCTTTCTTT. The chain combines TRBV19 with TRBJ1-1; 10 bases are a match to TRBD1. CDR1 LNHDA and CDR2 SQIVND come from the germline V gene (reference sequence). The V and J ends lost 3 bases and 4 bases, in that order; junction bases with no gene match: 2. This CDR3 spans 14 amino acids.